The 2 T cell receptor beta chains reported below all come from one sample, sequenced in a study of response to subunit inactivated influenza vaccine. TCRdb re-called the RT-PCR reads through MiXCR, storing one row per CDR3 protein. The table has around 710,000 distinct CDR3 sequences, roughly 14% seen once; the top ten hold 5.5% to 7%. The specimen was PBMCs from blood, collected 14 days before vaccination. These receptors were obtained from a man aged 50-60 years who received an inactivated influenza vaccine.

The sample holds a few counts of this clonotype. The chain recombines TRBV24-1 with TRBJ2-3, with 10 bases lining up with TRBD2. V lost 3 bases, J lost 1 base, and 3 bases stayed unmatched. The CDR3 extends over 16 amino acids. Germline V gene lookup returns CDR1 KGHDR and CDR2 SFDVKD. The CDR3 DNA sequence: TGTGCCACCAGTGATCCTGGACTAGCGGGCACAGATACGCAGTATTTT. Translation: CATSDPGLAGTDTQYF.

Worth noting for this clonotype: Germline is not matched at one junction end, which may reflect a read error. The rearrangement links TRBV9 to TRBJ2-5; 10 positions match TRBD2. Germline V gives CDR1 SGDLS, CDR2 YYNGEE. The CDR3 length is 16 residues. The CDR3 DNA follows: TGTGCCAGGAGCGTAGGAGCGGGGGGGCCGCTGGAGACCCAGTACTTC. Protein sequence: CARSVGAGGPLETQYF. Together with reference TRBV9 and TRBJ2-5, the CDR3 gives the full variable domain: DSGVTQTPKHLITATGQRVTLRCSPRSGDLSVYWYQQSLDQGLQFLIQYYNGEERAKGNILERFSAQQFPDLHSELNLSSLELGDSALYFCARSVGAGGPLETQYFGPGTRLLVL.